Following are 21 T cell receptor beta chains from one sample sequenced in a study of Ad26.COV2.S vaccination and SARS-CoV-2 variants. Treatment here: around 19 received Ad26.COV2.S at low or high dose, single or two shots; about 5 received placebo; per-sample allocation not given. Sampling took place 63 days after the first vaccine or placebo injection. Profiling relied on immunoSEQ multiplex PCR, and the TCRdb table lists in-frame clones only, not all of them. The sample holds fewer than 400,000 clones, over 75% seen once. The sample in question was peripheral blood, obtained in a trial of Ad26.COV2.S vaccine versus placebo. The source is a person between 18 and 59 years old who received the Ad26.COV2.S COVID-19 vaccine or a placebo.

The genes are TRBV5-4 and TRBJ2-1; perhaps D is TRBD1 or TRBD2 (6 bases each). Germline values: CDR1 SGHNT, CDR2 YYREEE (reference sequence). The CDR3 is 12 amino acids. With 10 bases removed from V and 4 bases from J, the gap between germline ends came to 12 bases. CDR3 sequence: CARGTMYNEQFF. The CDR3 DNA is TGTGCCCGGGGGACAATGTACAATGAGCAGTTCTTC.

V gene TRBV5-6 combines with J gene TRBJ1-2; D is unresolved. Trimming took off 3 bases at V and 2 bases at J, with 14 bases between the two ends. Germline V gives CDR1 SGHDT, CDR2 YYEEEE. The CDR3 extends over 15 amino acids. Here the CDR3 DNA reads TGTGCCAGCAGCTCGATCCGGGTGGCCAACTATGGCTACACCTTC. This encodes CASSSIRVANYGYTF. The full variable domain, with the rest looked up from reference TRBV5-6 and TRBJ1-2, is DAGVTQSPTHLIKTRGQQVTLRCSPKSGHDTVSWYQQALGQGPQFIFQYYEEEERQRGNFPDRFSGHQFPNYSSELNVNALLLGDSALYLCASSSIRVANYGYTFGSGTRLTVV.

V is TRBV5-1 and J is TRBJ1-4; 7 nucleotides agree with TRBD1. Germline-derived CDR1 and CDR2 are SGHRS and YFSETQ. J lost 9 bases, V lost 4 bases, and 12 bases had no gene match. This CDR3 comprises 15 residues. The DNA for the CDR3 is TGCGCCAGCAGCCGAGGGGGACAGAGTATTCAAAAACTGTTTTTT. Its translation is CASSRGGQSIQKLFF.

This chain joins TRBV4-1 and TRBJ2-1; D gene unclear. CDR3 length: 15 residues. The V end was cut by 0 bases, the J end by 5 bases, with 11 bases between. Germline V CDR1 and CDR2: MGHRA, YSYEKL. The CDR3 sequence: CASSQEIHPDNEQFF. CDR3 DNA: TGCGCCAGCAGCCAAGAGATTCACCCCGACAATGAGCAGTTCTTC.

This chain links TRBV28 with TRBJ1-4; no clear D. CDR3 size: 11 residues. In germline, CDR1 is MDHEN, CDR2 SYDVKM. V was pared by 2 bases and J by 7 bases, with 2 bases between. The CDR3 bases are TGTGCCAGCAGTTTAGGTGAAAAACTGTTTTTT. It translates to CASSLGEKLFF.

The chain is built from TRBV19 and TRBJ2-1; 9 nucleotides line up with TRBD1. V lost 6 bases and J lost 9; bases outside the gene matches: 9. The CDR3 loop spans 14 amino acids. Germline CDR1 and CDR2: LNHDA and SQIVND (reference sequence). The DNA for the CDR3 is TGTGCCAGTAGCCCCGGGACAGGGTATAGTGAGCAGTTCTTC. Amino acids: CASSPGTGYSEQFF. Based on the CDR3 plus reference TRBV19 and TRBJ2-1, the full variable domain is DGGITQSPKYLFRKEGQNVTLSCEQNLNHDAMYWYRQDPGQGLRLIYYSQIVNDFQKGDIAEGYSVSREKKESFPLTVTSAQKNPTAFYLCASSPGTGYSEQFFGPGTRLTVL.

This clone was counted a single time. The genes are TRBV25-1 and TRBJ2-2; D not resolved. Looked up from germline, CDR1 is MGHDK and CDR2 is SYGVNS. V lost 6 bases and J lost 2, with 10 bases in between. The CDR3 totals 14 residues. The CDR3, as DNA: TGTGCCAGCAGCCCCTACACCAACACCGGGGAGCTGTTTTTT. Amino acids: CASSPYTNTGELFF.

Note on this clone: The identical CDR3 is also encoded by other nucleotide sequences in the sample. CDR3 nucleotide sequence: TGTGCCAGCAGTTTGTCAGGTTTTGGCTACACCTTC. Translating it yields CASSLSGFGYTF. The chain employs TRBV28 and TRBJ1-2; D is unclear. Trimming pared 3 bases from V and 7 bases from J, leaving 9 bases between. CDR1 is MDHEN and CDR2 is SYDVKM in the germline V gene. This CDR3 contains 12 residues.

The chain joins TRBV2 to TRBJ2-5, with 14 bases fitting TRBD2. The J segment lost 2 bases and the V segment lost 5 bases, leaving 7 bases of the junction unmatched. CDR1 and CDR2 (germline): SNHLY, FYNNEI. The CDR3 is made up of 17 amino acids. The CDR3 nucleotides read TGTGCCAGCAGTAGGGGACTAGCGGGAGTGGCGCAAGAGACCCAGTACTTC. Residues: CASSRGLAGVAQETQYF.

V usage is TRBV5-1 and J usage is TRBJ2-3; 7 nucleotides agree with TRBD2. This CDR3 comprises 16 residues. Germline trimming cut 2 bases from V and 2 bases from J; bases unmatched to any gene: 8. Germline values: CDR1 SGHRS, CDR2 YFSETQ. The CDR3 DNA sequence: TGCGCCAGCAGCTTCCCATGGCGGGAGTCCACAGATACGCAGTATTTT. Protein product: CASSFPWRESTDTQYF. The whole variable domain, remainder taken from reference TRBV5-1 and TRBJ2-3, is KAGVTQTPRYLIKTRGQQVTLSCSPISGHRSVSWYQQTPGQGLQFLFEYFSETQRNKGNFPGRFSGRQFSNSRSEMNVSTLELGDSALYLCASSFPWRESTDTQYFGPGTRLTVL.

In its sample, this clone was seen once. The V call is TRBV3-1 (or the pseudogene TRBV3-2), the J call TRBJ2-2; D gene unclear. Germline V CDR1 and CDR2: LGHDT, YNNKEL (reference sequence). The CDR3 contains 14 residues. The V end lost 0 bases, the J end lost 3 bases, and 5 bases lay between the germline ends. The CDR3 sequence is CASSQEPDTGELFF. CDR3 coding DNA: TGTGCCAGCAGCCAAGAGCCTGACACCGGGGAGCTGTTTTTT.

This chain connects TRBV7-2 to TRBJ2-7, with D possibly matching TRBD2 (5 bases). Germline V gene lookup returns CDR1 SGHTA and CDR2 FQGNSA. V lost 1 base and J 9 bases, leaving 16 bases between the germline ends. The CDR3 length is 14 residues. In DNA form, the CDR3 reads TGTGCCAGCAGCTTAGACGCGGGTTTGGAGCGGCAGTACTTC. Its translation: CASSLDAGLERQYF.

The chain recombines TRBV30 with TRBJ2-3; 7 nucleotides agree with TRBD1. Germline CDR1 reads GTSNPN; CDR2 reads SVGIG (reference sequence). With V trimmed by 6 bases and J by 3 bases, 15 bases remained unmatched. The CDR3 has 16 residues. This CDR3 reads CACGTVEGGVTDTQYF. As DNA, the CDR3 is TGTGCCTGCGGGACAGTAGAAGGGGGCGTGACAGATACGCAGTATTTT. The full variable domain, its missing parts supplied by reference TRBV30 and TRBJ2-3, is SQTIHQWPATLVQPVGSPLSLECTVEGTSNPNLYWYRQAAGRGLQLLFYSVGIGQISSEVPQNLSASRPQDRQFILSSKKLLLSDSGFYLCACGTVEGGVTDTQYFGPGTRLTVL.

The V and J genes are TRBV27 and TRBJ2-5; 10 nucleotides match TRBD2. With V trimmed by 5 bases and J by 5 bases, 11 bases remained unmatched. The CDR3 has 16 amino acids. The germline gives CDR1 MNHEY, CDR2 SMNVEV (reference sequence). Here the CDR3 reads CASSPALAGAFETQYF. The CDR3 DNA sequence: TGTGCCAGCAGTCCAGCCCTAGCGGGAGCCTTTGAGACCCAGTACTTC.

The chain links TRBV7-2 to TRBJ2-7; no clear D gene. Germline CDR1 SGHTA, CDR2 FQGNSA. V was pared by 1 base and J by 2 bases, with 15 bases between. The CDR3 totals 16 residues. The CDR3 sequence is CASSLDGIILTYEQYF. The DNA for the CDR3 is TGTGCCAGCAGCTTAGATGGGATAATATTAACCTACGAGCAGTACTTC.

The chain has TRBV21-1 and TRBJ2-6; TRBD1, as called in the table, went unchecked against the DNA. TRBV21-1 is marked as a pseudogene. The CDR3 is 19 residues long. The CDR3 protein is CASSKVQDRGNSGANVLTF. CDR3 sequence (DNA): TGTGCCAGCAGCAAAGTACAGGACAGGGGCAACTCTGGGGCCAACGTCCTGACTTTC.

DNA for the CDR3: TGTGCCTGGAGCCCTGTGGGGGAAGAGCAGTACTTC. Amino acid sequence: CAWSPVGEEQYF. This chain connects TRBV30 to TRBJ2-7; tentatively, D is TRBD1 or TRBD2 (5 bases each). Germline V gene sequence: CDR1 GTSNPN, CDR2 SVGIG (reference sequence). CDR3 length: 12 amino acids. Trimming cost V 3 bases and J 7 bases, with 13 bases left between them.

The chain joins TRBV6-5 to TRBJ1-1; a weak D match, TRBD1 (5 bases). Germline lookup yields CDR1 MNHEY and CDR2 SVGAGI. The CDR3 extends over 13 amino acids. The V end lost 6 bases, the J end lost 1 base, and 9 bases lay between the germline ends. The DNA of the CDR3 is TGTGCCAGCAGGGACCAGGGGAACACTGAAGCTTTCTTT. Protein: CASRDQGNTEAFF.

The chain joins TRBV12-3 or TRBV12-4 to TRBJ2-7, with 12 bases lining up with TRBD2. This CDR3 spans 13 amino acids. J was trimmed by 12 bases and V by 6 bases; bases with no gene match: 9. CDR3 sequence (DNA): TGTGCCAGCAGACTGGGACTAGCGGGCCCTGGGTACTTC. Protein product: CASRLGLAGPGYF.

The chain joins TRBV27 to TRBJ1-6; unclear D gene. The CDR3 spans 13 residues. The germline V gene has CDR1 MNHEY and CDR2 SMNVEV (reference sequence). V dropped 3 bases and J dropped 5 bases, with 5 bases sitting between them. CDR3 nucleotides: TGTGCCAGCAGTTTCGGGAATAATTCACCCCTCCACTTT. Its protein is CASSFGNNSPLHF.

The rearrangement uses TRBV5-6 and TRBJ2-1, with a weak D call TRBD2 (6 bases). V lost 4 bases to trimming and J lost 9 bases, with 11 bases between them. The CDR3 contains 12 residues. Germline V gene lookup returns CDR1 SGHDT and CDR2 YYEEEE. The CDR3 DNA sequence: TGTGCCAGCAGCCCCACTAGCTCTGAGCAGTTCTTC. Translation gives CASSPTSSEQFF.